This is a list of T cell receptor beta chains from one sample in a study of ipilimumab plus nivolumab after autologous stem cell transplantation. The protocol was immunoSEQ multiplex PCR, while the TCRdb copy is restricted to in-frame clones and leaves out a portion. The table includes under 5,000 clones, under 70% detected once. Here the sequenced sample was PBMCs, taken in a trial of ipilimumab plus nivolumab as post-transplant consolidation. The receptors shown here come from a male donor with multiple myeloma. Each CDR3 is given with its conserved first and last residue. D genes are given only for firm matches. The size field is filled for only some rows; it gives once, few, many or a size class.

TRBJ1-1,.,TRBV6-1,TRBD1,CASSPPGTGNTEAFF,TGTGCCAGTAGCCCCCCCGGGACAGGGAACACTGAAGCTTTCTTT
TRBJ2-1,.,TRBV7-9,TRBD2,CASSSGGRLASYNEQFF,TGTGCCAGCAGCTCGGGAGGAAGACTAGCGTCCTACAATGAGCAGTTCTTC
TRBJ2-5,.,TRBV10-2,.,CASSLQETQYF,TGCGCCAGCAGTCTCCAAGAGACCCAGTACTTC
TRBJ2-7,large,TRBV7-9,.,CASSPALGSYEQYF,TGTGCCAGCAGCCCTGCTCTTGGGAGCTACGAGCAGTACTTC
TRBJ1-5,.,TRBV4-2,.,CASSQGNQPQHF,TGTGCCAGCAGCCAAGGAAATCAGCCCCAGCATTTT
TRBJ2-1,few,TRBV7-2,.,CASSWDSEQFF,TGTGCCAGCAGTTGGGACTCTGAGCAGTTCTTC
TRBJ2-1,.,TRBV7-9,TRBD1,CASSFLRGSHNEQFF,TGTGCCAGCAGCTTCCTCAGGGGGTCGCACAATGAGCAGTTCTTC
TRBJ1-1,medium-sized,TRBV28,.,CASSFRVAGTEAFF,TGTGCCAGCAGTTTCAGGGTCGCGGGGACTGAAGCTTTCTTT
TRBJ2-2,.,TRBV5-1,.,CASSLPQGNTGELFF,TGCGCCAGCAGCTTGCCGCAGGGGAACACCGGGGAGCTGTTTTTT
TRBJ1-2,.,TRBV30,TRBD1,CAWEGQALYGYTF,TGTGCCTGGGAGGGACAGGCCCTCTATGGCTACACCTTC
TRBJ1-3,medium-sized,TRBV6-5,.,CASSYSRDLGNTIYF,TGTGCCAGCAGTTATTCCCGGGACCTAGGAAACACCATATATTTT
TRBJ1-1,.,TRBV6-5,.,CASSKTTVNTEAFF,TGTGCCAGCAGTAAAACGACAGTAAACACTGAAGCTTTCTTT
TRBJ2-1,.,TRBV19,.,CASSVLGLEQFF,TGTGCCAGTAGTGTACTAGGTCTTGAGCAGTTCTTC
TRBJ2-1,.,TRBV27,.,CASSMNRVYNEQFF,TGTGCCAGCAGCATGAACAGGGTTTACAATGAGCAGTTCTTC
TRBJ1-2,.,TRBV29-1,.,CSVDDGDYGYTF,TGCAGCGTCGATGACGGGGATTATGGCTACACCTTC
TRBJ2-3,few,TRBV7-3,TRBD2,CASSESGGYGDTQYF,TGTGCCAGCAGTGAGAGCGGGGGGTACGGAGATACGCAGTATTTT
TRBJ1-6,.,TRBV5-1,TRBD1,CASSWGTGRLSPLHF,TGCGCCAGCAGCTGGGGGACAGGAAGGCTCTCACCCCTCCACTTT
TRBJ2-3,.,TRBV7-2,TRBD2,CASSKLAGGGTDTQYF,TGTGCCAGCAGCAAACTAGCGGGGGGCGGAACAGATACGCAGTATTTT
TRBJ2-1,.,TRBV27,.,CASSLLKGYNEQFF,TGTGCCAGCAGTTTATTAAAGGGCTACAATGAGCAGTTCTTC
TRBJ1-1,.,TRBV5-5,.,CASSLAPTDMNTEAFF,TGTGCCAGCAGCTTGGCCCCGACAGATATGAACACTGAAGCTTTCTTT
TRBJ1-1,few,TRBV6-6,.,CASSRRQDSFTEAFF,TGTGCCAGCAGCCGCCGACAGGACAGTTTTACTGAAGCTTTCTTT
TRBJ2-7,.,TRBV5-1,.,CASSPGLDGSYEQYF,TGCGCCAGCAGCCCGGGGCTTGACGGGTCCTACGAGCAGTACTTC
TRBJ2-1,.,TRBV6-5,.,CASITPLINEQFF,TGTGCCAGCATTACTCCGTTGATCAATGAGCAGTTCTTC
TRBJ2-5,.,TRBV27,TRBD1,CASSLGQGTQYF,TGTGCCAGCAGTCTAGGACAGGGTACCCAGTACTTC
TRBJ2-7,.,TRBV7-8,.,CASSPPSDLGYEQYF,TGTGCCAGCAGCCCCCCGAGCGACCTAGGATACGAGCAGTACTTC
TRBJ1-2,.,TRBV19,.,CASSVQRASNYGYTF,TGTGCCAGTAGTGTCCAAAGGGCCTCTAACTATGGCTACACCTTC
TRBJ2-7,.,TRBV15,.,CATSRDRASYEQYF,TGTGCCACCAGCAGAGACAGGGCTTCCTACGAGCAGTACTTC
TRBJ2-2,.,TRBV5-1,TRBD1,CASSFGTGTGNTGELFF,TGCGCCAGCAGCTTTGGGACCGGGACAGGGAACACCGGGGAGCTGTTTTTT
TRBJ1-2,medium-sized,TRBV7-3,.,CASSLNVNYGYTF,TGTGCCAGCAGCTTAAACGTTAACTATGGCTACACCTTC
TRBJ1-1,.,TRBV7-2,.,CASSSGAYTEAFF,TGTGCCAGCAGCTCCGGGGCTTACACTGAAGCTTTCTTT
TRBJ1-1,.,TRBV2,TRBD1,CASRGQGVTEAFF,TGTGCCAGCAGGGGACAGGGTGTCACTGAAGCTTTCTTT
TRBJ1-1,few,TRBV23-1,.,CASSQGWSGNTEAFF,TGCGCCAGCAGTCAAGGGTGGTCGGGGAACACTGAAGCTTTCTTT
TRBJ2-1,.,TRBV7-2,TRBD2,CASSLAFRLANEQFF,TGTGCCAGCAGCTTAGCGTTTAGACTAGCAAACGAGCAGTTCTTC
TRBJ1-1,.,TRBV9,.,CASSASGSPSEAFF,TGTGCCAGCAGCGCCTCAGGGAGCCCGTCTGAAGCTTTCTTT
TRBJ1-5,once,TRBV19,TRBD1,CASQGGRTMPQHF,TGTGCCAGTCAGGGGGGCCGGACGATGCCCCAGCATTTT
TRBJ1-1,.,TRBV11-1,.,CASSLGVGEAFF,TGTGCCAGCAGCTTAGGAGTAGGGGAAGCTTTCTTT
TRBJ1-2,.,TRBV19,.,CASSQGTYGYTF,TGTGCCAGTAGTCAGGGGACCTATGGCTACACCTTC